The T cell receptor beta chain under discussion was sequenced for a study of shared T cell receptors in the human thymus. The CDR3 contains 16 residues. CDR1 is MNHNY and CDR2 is SVGAGI in the germline V gene (reference sequence). Between the trimmed V and J ends, which lost 2 bases and 3 bases, there was a span of 15 bases. Generated by immunoSEQ multiplex PCR, the TCRdb table keeps only in-frame clones and is missing some. The sample carries hundreds of thousands of clones, around 89% recorded once. This same sample was also taken into another study, of human thymus T cells. That publication notes: Thymic and blood repertoires appeared to carry a bias in their V and J gene usage.

Sequencing was done on a sample of thymocytes. The TCR comes from a boy under two years old with a congenital heart defect. The chain has TRBV6-6 and TRBJ2-3, with a weak D call TRBD1 (5 bases). The CDR3 spells CASSYGQDKITDTQYF. Written as DNA, the CDR3 is TGTGCCAGCAGTTACGGGCAGGACAAAATTACAGATACGCAGTATTTT.